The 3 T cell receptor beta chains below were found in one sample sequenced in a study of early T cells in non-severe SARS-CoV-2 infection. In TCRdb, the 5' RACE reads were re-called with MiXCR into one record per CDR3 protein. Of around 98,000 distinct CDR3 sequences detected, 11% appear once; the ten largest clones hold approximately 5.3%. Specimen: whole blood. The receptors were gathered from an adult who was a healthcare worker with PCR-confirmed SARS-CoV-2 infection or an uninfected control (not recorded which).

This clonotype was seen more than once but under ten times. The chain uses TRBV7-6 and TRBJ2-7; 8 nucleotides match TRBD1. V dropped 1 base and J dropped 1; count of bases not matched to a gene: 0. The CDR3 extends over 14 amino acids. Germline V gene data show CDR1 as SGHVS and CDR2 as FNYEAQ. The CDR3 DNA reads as TGTGCCAGCAGCTTAGACAGGGGGTCCTACGAGCAGTACTTC. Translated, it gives CASSLDRGSYEQYF.

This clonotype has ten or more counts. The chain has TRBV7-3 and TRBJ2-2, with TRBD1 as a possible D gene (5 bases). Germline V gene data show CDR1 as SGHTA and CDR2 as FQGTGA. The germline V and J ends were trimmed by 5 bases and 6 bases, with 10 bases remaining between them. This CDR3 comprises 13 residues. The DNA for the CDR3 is TGTGCCAGCAGCCCCAGGGTTTCCGGGGAGCTGTTTTTT. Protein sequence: CASSPRVSGELFF.

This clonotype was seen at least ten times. CDR3 in amino acids: CASTRMNTEAFF. CDR3 sequence (DNA): TGTGCCAGCACACGAATGAACACTGAAGCTTTCTTT. The V gene is TRBV6-1, the J gene TRBJ1-1; D is ambiguous. The CDR3 has 12 amino acids. V lost 7 bases to trimming and J lost 0 bases, with 6 bases between them. CDR1 and CDR2 (germline): MNHNS, SASEGT.